The text below deals with one TCR beta chain. The data derive from a study of cytomegalovirus exposure and HLA in healthy donors. Study-level background: A later analysis reported the same platform for the 100 to 150 validation repertoires and the 666 first-cohort repertoires.

The CDR3 loop spans 16 amino acids. Germline-derived CDR1 and CDR2 are MGHRA and YSYEKL. V shed 4 bases, J shed 2 bases, and the junction held 7 bases outside the gene matches. Measured with immunoSEQ multiplex PCR; TCRdb has only the in-frame clones, and not every one. The sample yields approximately 65,000 clones, approximately 91% seen once. Specimen: PBMCs. The chain links TRBV4-1 to TRBJ2-1; 8 nucleotides line up with TRBD1. This TCR was recovered from a man younger than 30 in good health and CMV-seronegative. The CDR3 loop reads CASSLRTGTTYNEQFF. The CDR3 bases are TGCGCCAGCAGCCTTCGGACAGGGACCACCTACAATGAGCAGTTCTTC.